The 14 T cell receptor beta chains presented below share a single source sample, sequenced in a study of blood T cell repertoires in COVID-19. Method: immunoSEQ multiplex PCR; TCRdb's copy keeps in-frame clones and lacks some. There are hundreds of thousands of clones in the sample; 85% to 90% occur only once, and less than 3.5% lies in the top ten. Source material: peripheral blood. These receptors were taken from a human donor in a cohort sampled during active COVID-19.

This clone was recorded only once. The rearrangement links TRBV4-2 to TRBJ2-1, with D tentatively TRBD2 (5 bases). V lost 4 bases, J lost 10 bases, and 17 bases lay in between. This CDR3 has 14 residues. Germline V gene sequence: CDR1 LGHNA, CDR2 YNFKEQ. The CDR3 is CASSRSATYVEQFF. For the CDR3, the DNA is TGTGCCAGCAGCCGTAGCGCTACCTACGTCGAGCAGTTCTTC.

This clone was detected only a few times. The chain couples TRBV2 to TRBJ1-1, with D hard to call. The CDR3 totals 16 residues. Germline loops: CDR1 SNHLY, CDR2 FYNNEI. The V end lost 8 bases, the J end lost 4 bases, and 23 bases lay between the germline ends. The CDR3 sequence: CASYPEGAQRITEAFF. The CDR3 DNA reads as TGTGCCAGCTATCCCGAGGGAGCCCAGCGAATCACTGAAGCTTTCTTT.

The chain is built from TRBV18 and TRBJ1-5; a weak D match, TRBD1 (6 bases). V was cut by 0 bases and J by 3 bases, with 21 bases left in between. This CDR3 contains 19 residues. Germline CDR1 is KGHSH and CDR2 is LQKENI. Here the CDR3 reads CASSPPGVWAPGVNQPQHF. The CDR3 nucleotides read TGTGCCAGCTCACCACCGGGGGTTTGGGCCCCAGGGGTCAATCAGCCCCAGCATTTT.

This clone was counted only a few times. CDR3 region: CASSKEGGGVTEAFF. CDR3 coding DNA: TGTGCCAGCAGCAAAGAGGGTGGGGGGGTCACTGAAGCTTTCTTT. The V call is TRBV7-2, the J call TRBJ1-1; TRBD1 is a possible D gene (5 bases). V lost 5 bases and J lost 4, with 17 bases in between. The germline V gene has CDR1 SGHTA and CDR2 FQGNSA. The CDR3 is 15 amino acids.

The sample holds a few counts of this clone. The chain couples TRBV5-1 to TRBJ2-2; tentatively, D is TRBD1 (6 bases). This CDR3 has 15 residues. Trimming pared 0 bases from V and 6 bases from J, leaving 12 bases between. Looked up from germline, CDR1 is SGHRS and CDR2 is YFSETQ. The CDR3 reads CASSLDRDGSGELFF. Here the CDR3 DNA reads TGCGCCAGCAGCTTGGACAGGGATGGGTCCGGGGAGCTGTTTTTT.

The chain couples TRBV30 to TRBJ1-5; D is possibly TRBD1 (5 bases). Germline lookup yields CDR1 GTSNPN and CDR2 SVGIG (reference sequence). CDR3 length equals 13 residues. Trimming removed 4 bases at V and 4 bases at J, with 11 bases between. CDR3: CAWNGGLNQPQHF. The CDR3 DNA reads TGTGCCTGGAACGGGGGGTTAAATCAGCCCCAGCATTTT.

This rearrangement joins TRBV5-4 to TRBJ2-2, with TRBD2 identical over 13 bases. Germline V lookup: CDR1 SGHNT, CDR2 YYREEE (reference sequence). The length of the CDR3 is 19 residues. The junction had 11 bases not matched to a gene; V was cut back by 2 bases and J by 4 bases. This CDR3 is CASSLNILAGGPGTGELFF. The CDR3 DNA reads TGTGCCAGCAGCTTAAACATACTAGCGGGGGGGCCGGGCACCGGGGAGCTGTTTTTT.

The chain uses TRBV18 and TRBJ2-7, with TRBD2 matching over 7 bases. Losses at the gene ends were 2 bases for V and 7 bases for J; bases not matched to a gene: 11. The germline V gene has CDR1 KGHSH and CDR2 LQKENI. This CDR3 comprises 15 residues. The CDR3 nucleotides are TGTGCCAGCTCACCAAGCGGGACCAACCGGGGGGAGCAGTACTTC. Amino acids: CASSPSGTNRGEQYF.

The genes are TRBV4-1 and TRBJ2-3, with D perhaps TRBD1 (5 bases). CDR1 and CDR2 (germline): MGHRA, YSYEKL. V lost 6 bases to trimming and J lost 0 bases, with 13 bases between them. The CDR3 totals 15 residues. Here the CDR3 reads CASRRLGPSTDTQYF. In DNA form, the CDR3 reads TGCGCCAGCAGAAGGTTGGGGCCGAGCACAGATACGCAGTATTTT.

This rearrangement joins TRBV7-2 to TRBJ2-1, with TRBD1 matching over 12 bases. Unmatched junction bases numbered 8, after V lost 4 bases and J lost 4 bases. The CDR3 runs to 17 residues. The germline gives CDR1 SGHTA, CDR2 FQGNSA. The CDR3 region is CASSSAGTGGGYNEQFF. The DNA for the CDR3 is TGTGCCAGCAGCTCCGCCGGGACAGGGGGCGGGTACAATGAGCAGTTCTTC.

The chain recombines TRBV7-8 with TRBJ2-7; weak D call: TRBD1 (5 bases). From germline, CDR1 is SGHVS and CDR2 FQNEAQ. The CDR3 totals 15 residues. The V end lost 0 bases, the J end lost 4 bases, and 13 bases lay between the germline ends. DNA for the CDR3: TGTGCCAGCAGCTTAGCTTCCCAGGGAAAGTACGAGCAGTACTTC. Its protein is CASSLASQGKYEQYF.

J is TRBJ2-5 and V is TRBV5-6; 7 bases are shared with TRBD1. Germline assignment: CDR1 SGHDT and CDR2 YYEEEE. CDR3 size: 14 residues. The V segment lost 3 bases and the J segment 5 bases; nucleotides outside the gene matches: 7. The CDR3 DNA is TGTGCCAGCAGCTCAACAGGGGTCCGTGAGACCCAGTACTTC. Protein sequence: CASSSTGVRETQYF.

This clone has just one count. The chain has TRBV27 and TRBJ2-3; D gene unclear. V gave up 4 bases and J gave up 3 bases, with 8 bases separating them. The CDR3 runs to 13 residues. Germline V gene lookup returns CDR1 MNHEY and CDR2 SMNVEV (reference sequence). The CDR3 sequence is CASSWAGTDTQYF. In nucleotides, the CDR3 is TGTGCCAGCAGTTGGGCAGGAACAGATACGCAGTATTTT.

The chain combines TRBV27 with TRBJ2-7; 11 positions match TRBD2. The CDR3 covers 14 residues. CDR1 MNHEY and CDR2 SMNVEV come from the germline V gene (reference sequence). The V and J ends lost 3 bases and 2 bases, in that order; junction bases with no gene match: 0. The CDR3 coding sequence is TGTGCCAGCAGTTTTAGCGGGAGGGCCTACGAGCAGTACTTC. Protein product: CASSFSGRAYEQYF.